This TCR beta chain was documented in a study of OX40 agonist ivuxolimab in advanced cancers. Turning to the overall study: Ivuxolimab, which targeted the costimulatory receptor OX40 (CD134), was an agonistic, fully human IgG2 monoclonal antibody. Peripheral TCRbeta sequencing aimed to test whether ivuxolimab altered TCR sequence diversity and caused clonal T-cell expansion. Intravenous ivuxolimab was administered to patients every 2 weeks at six dose levels: 0.01, 0.1, 0.3, 1.5, 3 and 10 mg/kg. Three dose-escalation patients achieved partial responses, one with hepatocellular carcinoma and two with cutaneous melanoma. The paper describes the monotherapy dose-escalation part (N ≈ 50 patients) of the phase I trial of ivuxolimab. Patients were allowed to have had prior anti-PD-1, anti-PD-L1 or anti-CTLA-4 therapy, and 40% of the dose-escalation patients had been treated with checkpoint inhibitors. Of the roughly 52 patients in dose escalation, some 19 had hepatocellular carcinoma, some 15 had melanoma, 9 had renal cell carcinoma and 9 had head and neck cancer. The dose-escalation cohort was over 70% male with a mean age of about 58 years, ranging from 23 to 79. General study outcomes and caveats: At doses of 0.1 to 3.0 mg/kg, clonal expansion of both CD4+ and CD8+ T cells in blood was seen between baseline and week 6. The antigen specificity of the clonally expanded peripheral T cells was not determined. In partial responders in the 0.1-3.0 mg/kg groups, normalized peripheral clonal expansion was found to be among the lowest, especially among CD8+ T cells. Low levels of normalized T-cell clonal expansion were also seen in some nonresponding patients. On average, CD8+ T cells showed more expanded clones than CD4+ T cells after ivuxolimab.

With regard to this clone: Its specific antigen is unknown. The sample holds no much larger clone one base away, and base qualities are not on file.

The trial excluded patients who had a history of autoimmune disease or who were on systemic immunosuppression. Peripheral blood for TCR sequencing was drawn from every dose cohort at baseline, at cycle 4 day 1 and at cycle 7 day 1. Samples were obtained from an open-label, multicenter, first-in-human phase I dose-escalation trial of ivuxolimab. Adults with locally advanced or metastatic head and neck squamous cell, hepatocellular, melanoma or renal cell carcinoma were enrolled in the trial. Before TCR sequencing, CD4+ T cells and CD8+ T cells from peripheral blood were sorted into separate populations. The germline V gene (reference sequence) supplies CDR1 MNHNY and CDR2 SVGAGI. CDR3 length: 14 amino acids, cysteine to phenylalanine. Only CDR3 DNA remains: 42 bases, in frame from the first base. After removal of 6 bases from V and 0 bases from J, the junction retains 4 bases not matched to a gene.

To sequence the TCRbeta CDR3 region, genomic DNA was isolated from the sorted cells. The immunoSEQ Assay was used to sequence the TCRbeta CDR3 regions. Sourced from immuneACCESS, this table was stored by TCRdb with only in-frame sequences that have V and J called. A share of the clones is absent; for the studies checked, an unresolved V gene accounts for under half, and the remainder has no known explanation. The table for this sample lists tens of thousands of clones; nearly 85% of them were counted only once. 2.5% to 3.5% of the sample is taken by the ten largest. The TCR comes from an adult with an advanced solid tumor such as melanoma, head and neck, liver or kidney cancer. Specimen: CD4+ or CD8+ T cells sorted from blood, collected in a trial of the OX40 agonist ivuxolimab. The chain is assembled from TRBV6-6 and TRBJ1-2, and TRBD1 aligns with 7 junction nucleotides. The sequence in DNA is TGTGCCAGCAGCCCCGACAGGGCTAACTATGGCTACACCTTC. Its protein is CASSPDRANYGYTF.